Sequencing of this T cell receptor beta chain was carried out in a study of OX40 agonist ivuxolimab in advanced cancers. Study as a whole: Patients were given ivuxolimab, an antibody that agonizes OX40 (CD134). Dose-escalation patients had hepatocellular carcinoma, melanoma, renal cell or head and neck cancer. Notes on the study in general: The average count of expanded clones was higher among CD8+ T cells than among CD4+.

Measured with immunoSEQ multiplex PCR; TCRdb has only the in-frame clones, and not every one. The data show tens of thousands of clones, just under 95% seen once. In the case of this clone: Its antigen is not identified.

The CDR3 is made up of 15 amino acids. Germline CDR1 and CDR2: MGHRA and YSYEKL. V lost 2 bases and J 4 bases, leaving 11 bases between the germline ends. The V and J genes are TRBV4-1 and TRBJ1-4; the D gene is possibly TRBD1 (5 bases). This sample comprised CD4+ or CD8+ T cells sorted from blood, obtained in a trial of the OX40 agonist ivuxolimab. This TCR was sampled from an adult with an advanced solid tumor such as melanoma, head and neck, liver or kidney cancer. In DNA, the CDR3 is TGCGCCAGCAGCCAATCGTGGGGGTTTAATGAAAAACTGTTTTTT. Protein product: CASSQSWGFNEKLFF.